What follows are 22 T cell receptor beta chains derived from one specimen sequenced in a study of T-cell reconstitution after alpha-beta-depleted transplantation in children (dated by TCRdb to the mid-2010s). Explained via the paper, the treatment or condition label denotes: allogeneic hematopoietic cell transplantation with graft depleted of TCRalphabeta T cells and CD19 B cells. Libraries were prepared through PCR. The reads were generated on an Illumina HiSeq 2500. Molecular barcoding was employed in the preparation of TCR libraries, with unique molecular identifiers being used to normalize TCRbeta repertoire quantification. The public reads were reanalyzed by TCRdb: fastp trimming at Q25, MiXCR alignment, in-frame beta chains only. Merged by CDR3 protein, the rows form single entries marked with the most common genes and DNA. The sample table shows under 750,000 distinct CDR3 sequences, and more than 20% are seen once. The biggest ten clones account for roughly an eighth of the sample.

This sample comprised PBMCs, mostly from graft donor cells, obtained 360 days after TCRalphabeta/CD19-depleted stem cell transplant. Receptors originate from a boy in the first two years of life who had a stem cell transplant for acute myeloid leukemia, so the T cells may come from the graft donor.

The V call is TRBV12-5, the J call TRBJ2-7; possible D gene TRBD2, 5 bases. V lost 1 base to trimming and J lost 1 base, with 17 bases between them. In germline, CDR1 is LGHNT, CDR2 FRNRAP. The length of the CDR3 is 17 residues. Here the CDR3 reads CASGLDPLGGRSYEQYF. The CDR3 DNA reads as TGTGCTAGTGGTTTGGACCCACTAGGCGGCCGTTCCTACGAGCAGTACTTC.

The DNA for the CDR3 is TGCGCCAGCAGCCCCCTTGCAGGGCCGAACTATGGCTACACCTTC. It translates to CASSPLAGPNYGYTF. This chain links TRBV4-3 with TRBJ1-2; D possibly corresponds to TRBD1 (5 bases). Trimming left V 4 bases short and J 2 bases short, with 14 bases between. There are 15 residues in the CDR3. The V gene's germline CDR1 is LGHNA and CDR2 YSLEER.

A few counts support this clonotype. The chain joins TRBV6-5 to TRBJ2-1; D uncertain. The germline CDR1 and CDR2 sequences are MNHEY and SVGAGI. The CDR3 spans 13 residues. V shed 5 bases and J shed 6 bases, with 11 bases lying between them. The CDR3 nucleotides read TGTGCCAGCAGTAGGACCAGGACCAATGAGCAGTTCTTC. As protein: CASSRTRTNEQFF.

The CDR3 region has the DNA TGTGCCAGCTCACCAAATTCTGGTATTTCAGATACGCAGTATTTT. This translates into CASSPNSGISDTQYF. V gene TRBV18 combines with J gene TRBJ2-3; no clear D. Trimming removed 2 bases from V and 4 bases from J, with 13 bases in between. Germline loops: CDR1 KGHSH, CDR2 LQKENI. The CDR3 is 15 residues long.

V gene TRBV7-8 combines with J gene TRBJ2-7; 9 bases match TRBD1. V lost 5 bases, J lost 3 bases, and 11 bases stayed unmatched. The CDR3 sequence is 16 residues long. Per germline, CDR1 SGHVS and CDR2 FQNEAQ. Here the CDR3 reads CASSPQGAGGHYEQYV. In DNA form, the CDR3 reads TGTGCCAGCAGCCCACAGGGGGCAGGGGGACACTACGAGCAGTACGTC.

At least ten counts were recorded for this clonotype. The V gene is TRBV7-2, the J gene TRBJ2-3; possibly TRBD2 for D (6 bases). Trimming took 0 bases from V and 6 from J, leaving 13 bases between them. This CDR3 has 15 amino acids. CDR1 is SGHTA, CDR2 FQGNSA, per germline. The CDR3 spells CASSLAGTPGDTQYF. Written as DNA, the CDR3 is TGTGCCAGCAGCTTAGCCGGGACTCCGGGGGATACGCAGTATTTT.

This clonotype was detected ten times or more. The chain carries TRBV29-1 and TRBJ1-2; TRBD1 might be the D (5 bases). This CDR3 contains 12 residues. Trimming took 4 bases from V and 8 from J, leaving 14 bases between them. Germline V CDR1 and CDR2: SQVTM, ANQGSEA. The CDR3 coding sequence is TGCAGCGTTGGGTCTGGGGCGCGGGGCTACACCTTC. Translating it yields CSVGSGARGYTF.

V is TRBV29-1 and J is TRBJ2-7; 7 positions match TRBD1. Trimming cost V 6 bases and J 0 bases; bases outside gene matches: 8. The CDR3 is 14 residues long. The V gene's germline CDR1 is SQVTM and CDR2 ANQGSEA. The CDR3 nucleotides read TGCAGCGTCGAGTCCGGGACAGCCTCCTACGAGCAGTACTTC. Encoded protein: CSVESGTASYEQYF.

This clonotype was seen repeatedly, ten times or more. The gene calls are TRBV7-8 and TRBJ2-2; D remains ambiguous. The CDR3 runs 11 residues. Germline V gives CDR1 SGHVS, CDR2 FQNEAQ. V gave up 4 bases and J gave up 9 bases, with 6 bases separating them. The CDR3 protein is CASSYDRELFF. In DNA, the CDR3 is TGTGCCAGCAGCTACGACCGGGAGCTGTTTTTT.

The chain is built from TRBV7-2 and TRBJ2-1; D not certain. The germline CDR1 and CDR2 sequences are SGHTA and FQGNSA. Trimming removed 5 bases at V and 5 bases at J, with 16 bases between. There are 15 residues in the CDR3. The CDR3 spells CASSLPPGRDNEQFF. CDR3 DNA sequence: TGTGCCAGCAGCCTTCCACCCGGACGCGACAATGAGCAGTTCTTC.

This chain links TRBV20-1 with TRBJ2-7, with 12 positions matching TRBD2. This CDR3 is built from 15 residues. The trim removed 4 bases at V and 0 bases at J, leaving 4 bases unmatched. The germline V gene has CDR1 DFQATT and CDR2 SNEGSKA (reference sequence). CDR3 nucleotides: TGCAGTGCTAAACTAGCGGGGGGCTTCTCCTACGAGCAGTACGTC. Its translation: CSAKLAGGFSYEQYV.

This clonotype occurred many times. This sequence joins TRBV15 and TRBJ2-2; 7 bases agree with TRBD1. Trimming cost V 4 bases and J 6 bases; bases outside gene matches: 5. From germline, CDR1 is LNHNV and CDR2 YYDKDF (reference sequence). This CDR3 comprises 14 residues. The CDR3 reads CATSIRQGAGELFF. CDR3 DNA: TGTGCCACCAGCATTCGGCAGGGGGCCGGGGAGCTGTTTTTT.

The chain recombines TRBV10-3 with TRBJ2-3; D perhaps matches TRBD1 (6 bases). CDR1 ENHRY and CDR2 SYGVKD come from the germline V gene. The CDR3 has 13 residues. V was clipped by 6 bases and J by 0 bases, with 7 bases between them. CDR3 protein: CAIRGASTDTQYF. CDR3 DNA: TGTGCCATCAGGGGGGCCAGCACAGATACGCAGTATTTT.

The rearrangement links TRBV11-2 to TRBJ1-5; tentative D call: TRBD1 (6 bases). Germline assignment: CDR1 SGHAT and CDR2 FQNNGV. The length of the CDR3 is 18 residues. The V end lost 5 bases, the J end lost 4 bases, and 24 bases lay between the germline ends. The CDR3 region is CASSLGYAGVALNQPQHF. The CDR3 DNA is TGTGCCAGCAGCCTGGGGTACGCAGGGGTCGCGCTAAATCAGCCCCAGCATTTT.

This clonotype came up many times. The chain is built from TRBV11-3 and TRBJ2-3; D tentatively reads TRBD1 or TRBD2 (5 bases each). Germline assignment: CDR1 SGHNT and CDR2 YENEEA. V lost 0 bases and J lost 11, with 15 bases in between. This CDR3 comprises 14 residues. The chain's CDR3 is CASSLDPRDPRQYF. The CDR3 nucleotides are TGTGCCAGCAGCTTAGATCCCCGGGACCCCCGGCAGTATTTT.

The chain links TRBV6-5 to TRBJ2-3; D unresolved. The length of the CDR3 is 14 residues. The germline V gene encodes CDR1 MNHEY and CDR2 SVGAGI. Trimming left V 4 bases short and J 2 bases short, with 10 bases between. The CDR3, as DNA: TGTGCCAGCAGTTTAGCTCCCAACACAGATACGCAGTATTTT. Translating gives CASSLAPNTDTQYF.

This clonotype has only a few counts. The CDR3: CASSLFPSSNEQFF. CDR3 DNA sequence: TGTGCCAGCAGCTTATTCCCGTCGTCCAATGAGCAGTTCTTC. The gene calls are TRBV7-2 and TRBJ2-1, with D unresolved. V was cut by 2 bases and J by 6 bases, with 11 bases left in between. The CDR3 is made up of 14 amino acids. Germline lookup yields CDR1 SGHTA and CDR2 FQGNSA.

The chain carries TRBV29-1 and TRBJ2-6; D is undetermined. The V gene lost 2 bases and the J gene lost 2 bases, with 7 bases spanning the gap. The CDR3 has 14 residues. Germline CDR1 SQVTM, CDR2 ANQGSEA. The CDR3 reads CSVERHTGANVLTF. The CDR3 DNA reads TGCAGCGTTGAAAGGCACACTGGGGCCAACGTCCTGACTTTC.

This clonotype was detected a few times. The chain uses TRBV7-9 and TRBJ2-1; the D gene is possibly TRBD2 (5 bases). Looked up from germline, CDR1 is SEHNR and CDR2 is FQNEAQ (reference sequence). The CDR3 length is 15 residues. V lost 3 bases, J lost 2 bases, and 11 bases lay in between. CDR3 coding DNA: TGTGCCAGCAGCTTGATGCCGGGAACCTACAATGAGCAGTTCTTC. It specifies CASSLMPGTYNEQFF.

The chain has TRBV20-1 and TRBJ1-1; no firm D call. The V and J ends lost 2 bases and 5 bases respectively, with 12 bases between them. The CDR3 runs to 13 residues. Germline V gene lookup returns CDR1 DFQATT and CDR2 SNEGSKA (reference sequence). CDR3 residues: CSARKDLRTEAFF. CDR3 nucleotides: TGCAGTGCTAGAAAGGACCTACGGACTGAAGCTTTCTTT.

The chain links TRBV20-1 to TRBJ2-5; TRBD2 is a possible D gene (5 bases). The germline gives CDR1 DFQATT, CDR2 SNEGSKA (reference sequence). The ends were cut back, 1 base at V and 1 base at J, with 10 bases in the middle. The CDR3 runs to 14 residues. The CDR3 nucleotides read TGCAGTGCTAGAGTTTCCGGGATCCAAGAGACCCAGTACTTC. Translated, it gives CSARVSGIQETQYF.

This clonotype turned up a few times. V and J are TRBV7-2 and TRBJ2-5; D may be TRBD2 (5 bases). Per germline, CDR1 SGHTA and CDR2 FQGNSA. Trimming took off 7 bases at V and 3 bases at J, with 12 bases between the two ends. This CDR3 comprises 13 residues. The CDR3 bases are TGTGCCAGCACCCCCGGGATGAAAGAGACCCAGTACTTC. Residues: CASTPGMKETQYF.